The entry below gives a single T cell receptor (beta chain) sequence along with its context. The target antigen is unknown. The sample holds other DNA sequences that translate to the same CDR3. These data are taken from a study of cytomegalovirus exposure and HLA in healthy donors. Looking at the study overall: An earlier analysis identified 117 million unique TCR beta sequences in about 200 million T cells.

V lost 7 bases and J lost 2; bases outside the gene matches: 8. The length of the CDR3 is 13 residues. In germline, CDR1 is SQVTM, CDR2 ANQGSEA. Study outcomes and limitations: According to a later analysis, donors in an Asian-associated ancestry cluster reportedly had fewer N-insertions than the roughly 670-donor mean. The sole available immune exposure information was CMV serostatus. TCR beta sequences numbering over 15,000 were associated with HLA alleles at 0.05 false discovery rate in a later analysis.

Vbeta (60) and Jbeta (13) primers were used in the PCR. Repertoires were generated with immunoSEQ multiplex PCR, while TCRdb's copy carries only in-frame clones and drops some. The sample comprises roughly 140,000 clones, 60% to 80% of which are singletons, and about 1.7% rests with the top ten. The chain recombines TRBV29-1 with TRBJ2-7; TRBD2 agrees at 7 bases. The sequence came from a woman aged 25 to 39 in good health and CMV-seronegative. Sample: PBMCs. The CDR3 is CSARAGNPYEQYF. The CDR3 DNA follows: TGCAGCGCCCGAGCGGGGAACCCCTACGAGCAGTACTTC.